These 28 T cell receptor beta chains were all obtained from the same sample, sequenced in a study of CD8 T cells in Susac syndrome. RNA was extracted with the RNeasy kit, and a quantity of about 0.45 to 1 ug was reverse transcribed using random hexamers. TCRdb used MiXCR to reprocess the immunoSEQ multiplex PCR reads, holding one entry per CDR3 protein. The table lists some 120,000 distinct CDR3 sequences, around 94% of them singletons. Sequencing was done on a sample of CD4+ T cells from PBMCs. These receptors originate from a human donor with multiple sclerosis.

V gene TRBV5-6 combines with J gene TRBJ1-2, with D unclear. Looked up from germline, CDR1 is SGHDT and CDR2 is YYEEEE. Trimming shortened V by 0 bases and J by 0 bases, and 12 bases separated the two germline ends. The CDR3 extends over 16 amino acids. The CDR3 DNA reads as TGTGCCAGCAGCTTGGACCCCGCAGTCGCTAACTATGGCTACACCTTC. Its protein product is CASSLDPAVANYGYTF.

The J gene is TRBJ2-2, the V gene TRBV5-6; no clear D. With 2 bases removed from V and 3 bases from J, the gap between germline ends came to 8 bases. Per the germline V gene, CDR1 is SGHDT and CDR2 is YYEEEE. CDR3 size: 14 residues. CDR3 protein: CASSLRVHTGELFF. The CDR3 DNA reads TGTGCCAGCAGCTTACGAGTGCACACCGGGGAGCTGTTTTTT.

The rearrangement joins TRBV12-3 or TRBV12-4 to TRBJ1-5; D call uncertain. V was trimmed by 4 bases and J by 0 bases, leaving 19 bases between them. This CDR3 is 18 amino acids long. The CDR3 DNA follows: TGTGCCAGCAGTTCGACGGACGTCCGGCCCGATAGCAATCAGCCCCAGCATTTT. Translated, it gives CASSSTDVRPDSNQPQHF.

The rearrangement links TRBV7-3 to TRBJ2-3; D uncertain. V was trimmed by 5 bases and J by 0 bases, leaving 12 bases between them. This CDR3 spans 15 amino acids. Germline loops: CDR1 SGHTA, CDR2 FQGTGA. The CDR3 DNA reads TGTGCCAGCAGCCCCACTCGAGTGAGCACAGATACGCAGTATTTT. It yields the protein CASSPTRVSTDTQYF.

This clonotype is a singleton in its sample. The rearrangement joins TRBV2 to TRBJ2-5; D not certain. CDR1 and CDR2 from the germline V gene are SNHLY and FYNNEI. This CDR3 has 11 residues. V was clipped by 5 bases and J by 5 bases, with 6 bases between them. The CDR3 loop is CASSSIETQYF. CDR3 DNA: TGTGCCAGCAGTTCGATCGAGACCCAGTACTTC.

The chain employs TRBV6-2 or TRBV6-3 and TRBJ1-1; no firm D call. Germline V gives CDR1 MNHEY, CDR2 SVGEGT. This CDR3 has 15 amino acids. Between the trimmed V and J ends, which lost 2 bases and 1 base, there was a span of 11 bases. The CDR3 coding sequence is TGTGCCAGCAGTTACAGGGTTTCGTCGAACACTGAAGCTTTCTTT. Amino acid sequence: CASSYRVSSNTEAFF.

The chain carries TRBV6-6 and TRBJ2-7; 8 bases align to TRBD2. Germline lookup yields CDR1 MNHNY and CDR2 SVGAGI (reference sequence). The V gene end was trimmed by 7 bases and the J gene end by 4 bases; junction bases not matched to a gene: 9. CDR3 size: 14 residues. In DNA, the CDR3 is TGTGCCAGCACCCCCAGGCGGGAGGATTACGAGCAGTACTTC. It encodes CASTPRREDYEQYF.

The chain employs TRBV20-1 and TRBJ1-5; D is unresolved. Germline V gene sequence: CDR1 DFQATT, CDR2 SNEGSKA (reference sequence). This CDR3 is 13 amino acids long. V dropped 5 bases and J dropped 0 bases, with 8 bases sitting between them. DNA for the CDR3: TGCAGTGCTCCAGCCAGTAGCAATCAGCCCCAGCATTTT. It encodes CSAPASSNQPQHF.

V gene TRBV3-1 combines with J gene TRBJ2-1, with no clear D. The CDR3 extends over 14 amino acids. V lost 1 base, J lost 2 bases, and 6 bases lay in between. In germline, CDR1 is LGHDT, CDR2 YNNKEL (reference sequence). The CDR3 bases are TGTGCCAGCAGCCAAGGAAGAACCTACAATGAGCAGTTCTTC. Residues: CASSQGRTYNEQFF.

Only one count was recorded for this clonotype. The V call is TRBV30, the J call TRBJ1-1, with D maybe TRBD1 (6 bases). Trimming removed 3 bases at V and 0 bases at J, with 11 bases between. CDR1 is GTSNPN and CDR2 is SVGIG in the germline V gene (reference sequence). This CDR3 region has 14 residues. Here the CDR3 reads CAWSGQLMNTEAFF. Written as DNA, the CDR3 is TGTGCCTGGAGCGGACAGCTCATGAACACTGAAGCTTTCTTT.

This clonotype was detected only once. The genes are TRBV20-1 and TRBJ2-7; perhaps TRBD1 as D (5 bases). The CDR3 consists of 15 residues. V gave up 0 bases and J gave up 0 bases, with 12 bases separating them. From germline, CDR1 is DFQATT and CDR2 SNEGSKA (reference sequence). CDR3 residues: CSARDPRAHSYEQYF. CDR3 DNA sequence: TGCAGTGCTAGAGATCCCAGGGCCCACTCCTACGAGCAGTACTTC.

A single count supports this clonotype. This chain joins TRBV18 and TRBJ1-5, with 7 positions matching TRBD1. With V trimmed by 4 bases and J by 1 base, 7 bases remained unmatched. Germline lookup yields CDR1 KGHSH and CDR2 LQKENI. The CDR3 extends over 16 amino acids. CDR3 coding DNA: TGTGCCAGCTCACTCCGACAGGGCGGAAGCAATCAGCCCCAGCATTTT. Protein: CASSLRQGGSNQPQHF.

The chain joins TRBV19 to TRBJ2-2, with TRBD2 identical over 7 bases. Germline values: CDR1 LNHDA, CDR2 SQIVND (reference sequence). V lost 6 bases to trimming and J lost 3 bases; unmatched junction nucleotides: 7. This CDR3 has 15 residues. For the CDR3, the DNA is TGTGCCAGTAGAGACCGGGGGAGGGACACCGGGGAGCTGTTTTTT. Encoded protein: CASRDRGRDTGELFF.

The genes are TRBV18 and TRBJ2-1; 8 nucleotides line up with TRBD1. From germline, CDR1 is KGHSH and CDR2 LQKENI. With 4 bases clipped from V and 5 bases from J, the junction kept 4 bases outside the gene matches. The CDR3 contains 14 residues. CDR3 DNA: TGTGCCAGCTCACTGAGGACAGGGCACAATGAGCAGTTCTTC. Protein sequence: CASSLRTGHNEQFF.

V gene TRBV12-3 or TRBV12-4 combines with J gene TRBJ2-3; D call uncertain. This CDR3 contains 13 residues. Trimming cost V 2 bases and J 7 bases, with 10 bases left between them. CDR3 protein: CASSLSNDNTQYF. Here the CDR3 DNA reads TGTGCCAGCAGTTTATCCAATGATAATACGCAGTATTTT.

CDR3 coding DNA: TGTGCCTGGAGTGTACAAGGGGTGGGGACTGAAGCTTTCTTT. Residues: CAWSVQGVGTEAFF. V usage is TRBV30 and J usage is TRBJ1-1; D is perhaps TRBD1 (5 bases). Trimming stripped 0 bases from V and 5 bases from J, with 13 bases between. The germline gives CDR1 GTSNPN, CDR2 SVGIG (reference sequence). The CDR3 extends over 14 amino acids. Variable domain in full (rest from reference TRBV30 and TRBJ1-1): SQTIHQWPATLVQPVGSPLSLECTVEGTSNPNLYWYRQAAGRGLQLLFYSVGIGQISSEVPQNLSASRPQDRQFILSSKKLLLSDSGFYLCAWSVQGVGTEAFFGQGTRLTVV.

CDR3 sequence reads: CSVVYSGNPYEQYF. In DNA, the CDR3 is TGCAGCGTTGTTTATTCAGGGAACCCCTACGAGCAGTACTTC. This chain links TRBV29-1 with TRBJ2-7; D perhaps matches TRBD1 (5 bases). The CDR3 loop spans 14 amino acids. Per the germline V gene, CDR1 is SQVTM and CDR2 is ANQGSEA. Trimming stripped 4 bases from V and 2 bases from J, with 15 bases between.

The chain combines TRBV20-1 with TRBJ2-6; TRBD2 is a possible D gene (5 bases). The V gene lost 1 base and the J gene lost 2 bases, with 18 bases spanning the gap. Germline V CDR1 and CDR2: DFQATT, SNEGSKA (reference sequence). This CDR3 is built from 18 residues. CDR3: CSARAAEGSGPGANVLTF. CDR3 DNA sequence: TGCAGTGCTAGAGCCGCAGAGGGTAGTGGACCTGGGGCCAACGTCCTGACTTTC.

V is TRBV29-1 and J is TRBJ1-2; 8 bases map to TRBD1. CDR3 length: 12 residues. The junction had 2 bases not matched to a gene; V was cut back by 0 bases and J by 8 bases. From germline, CDR1 is SQVTM and CDR2 ANQGSEA. CDR3 bases: TGCAGCGTTGAAGATCCAGGGGGCGGCTACACCTTC. This gives the protein CSVEDPGGGYTF.

The J gene is TRBJ1-1, the V gene TRBV5-1; D is undetermined. The germline gives CDR1 SGHRS, CDR2 YFSETQ. The germline V and J ends were trimmed by 0 bases and 0 bases, with 6 bases remaining between them. The CDR3 runs to 14 residues. The CDR3 is CASSLERVNTEAFF. CDR3 nucleotides: TGCGCCAGCAGCTTGGAGCGGGTGAACACTGAAGCTTTCTTT.

The chain couples TRBV2 to TRBJ1-1, with TRBD1 identical over 7 bases. The CDR3 is 12 amino acids. Germline V gene lookup returns CDR1 SNHLY and CDR2 FYNNEI. The trim removed 5 bases at V and 6 bases at J, leaving 3 bases unmatched. The CDR3 sequence is CASSFTGAEAFF. CDR3 DNA: TGTGCCAGCAGTTTTACAGGGGCTGAAGCTTTCTTT.

V gene TRBV7-8 combines with J gene TRBJ2-2, with TRBD1 identical over 10 bases. CDR3 length: 19 residues. The V segment lost 5 bases and the J segment 1 base; nucleotides outside the gene matches: 13. The germline CDR1 and CDR2 sequences are SGHVS and FQNEAQ. The CDR3 DNA reads TGTGCCAGCAGCGTAAGACCGACAGGGGGCTTTGGGAACACCGGGGAGCTGTTTTTT. It codes for CASSVRPTGGFGNTGELFF.

The chain recombines TRBV30 with TRBJ2-1; 12 bases map to TRBD2. CDR3 length: 16 amino acids. The ends lost 2 bases at V and 3 bases at J; junction bases unmatched: 5. Germline V gene data show CDR1 as GTSNPN and CDR2 as SVGIG (reference sequence). Written as DNA, the CDR3 is TGTGCCTGGAGTACCCGACTAGCGGGGGTCTACAATGAGCAGTTCTTC. Protein: CAWSTRLAGVYNEQFF.

The CDR3 loop is CASSSTGGRVEGYTF. The DNA of the CDR3 is TGTGCCAGCAGTTCCACAGGGGGCAGAGTAGAGGGCTACACCTTC. The genes are TRBV6-6 and TRBJ1-2, with 9 bases that match TRBD1. J was trimmed by 8 bases and V by 4 bases; bases with no gene match: 11. Germline values: CDR1 MNHNY, CDR2 SVGAGI (reference sequence). The CDR3 is 15 amino acids.

The count of this clonotype is one. This chain links TRBV9 with TRBJ1-1; D is undetermined. CDR1 is SGDLS, CDR2 YYNGEE, per germline. CDR3 size: 13 residues. Trimming shortened V by 0 bases and J by 4 bases, and 7 bases separated the two germline ends. CDR3 loop: CASSVATGTEAFF. The CDR3 coding sequence is TGTGCCAGCAGCGTAGCGACGGGCACTGAAGCTTTCTTT.

The chain employs TRBV24-1 and TRBJ1-2; tentatively, D is TRBD1 (5 bases). Germline V gene sequence: CDR1 KGHDR, CDR2 SFDVKD. The CDR3 consists of 14 residues. V lost 7 bases and J 6 bases, leaving 17 bases between the germline ends. Here the CDR3 reads CATSGSTRGDGYTF. The CDR3 coding sequence is TGTGCCACCAGCGGCTCAACAAGGGGAGATGGCTACACCTTC.

The V call is TRBV19, the J call TRBJ1-4; D remains unclear. This CDR3 is built from 11 residues. CDR1 and CDR2 from the germline V gene are LNHDA and SQIVND (reference sequence). V was shortened by 8 bases and J by 8 bases, with 9 bases between the two germline ends. The CDR3 region is CASHREEKLFF. In DNA, the CDR3 is TGTGCCAGTCATCGGGAGGAAAAACTGTTTTTT.

The V call is TRBV7-2, the J call TRBJ1-1; D is unclear. Germline V lookup: CDR1 SGHTA, CDR2 FQGNSA. Trimming removed 4 bases at V and 3 bases at J, with 9 bases between. The CDR3 consists of 13 residues. CDR3 protein: CASSWAPHTEAFF. The CDR3 DNA follows: TGTGCCAGCAGCTGGGCACCCCACACTGAAGCTTTCTTT.